What follows describes a single T cell receptor beta chain. Germline V gene data show CDR1 as MGHDK and CDR2 as SYGVNS. This CDR3 has 13 amino acids. The germline V and J ends were trimmed by 3 bases and 4 bases, with 9 bases remaining between them. This sample was included in a study of blood T cell repertoires in COVID-19. Study information: Samples of COVID-19 (acute and convalescent) were obtained from the United States, Italy and Spain. PBMCs, B-cell-depleted T cells, or T cells provided the cDNA or gDNA that made up the material.

Methods used by the authors: Using reference gene primer amplification, nucleated cell counts were estimated. Data came from immunoSEQ multiplex PCR; TCRdb stores just in-frame clones and leaves some out. The DNA gave D and trimming, while V, J and clone size come from that table. Here the sample spans almost 80,000 clones, roughly 80% being singletons. This chain joins TRBV25-1 and TRBJ1-2; D is ambiguous. The TCR originated in a woman between 65 and 79 years old with acute or convalescent COVID-19. Sequencing was done on a sample of peripheral blood. The CDR3 reads CASSDGLSYGYTF. For the CDR3, the DNA is TGTGCCAGCAGTGACGGACTTAGCTATGGCTACACCTTC.